This T cell receptor (beta chain) derives from a study of cytomegalovirus exposure and HLA in healthy donors. The study, taken as a whole, reports: Indistinguishable V segments such as TRBV6-2 and TRBV6-3 were excluded. About 150 TCR beta chains were listed as cytomegalovirus-associated.

Remarks on this clone: Its matching antigen is unknown.

Germline V gene lookup returns CDR1 SGHRS and CDR2 YFSETQ. The CDR3 is 13 residues long. The V end lost 2 bases, the J end lost 8 bases, and 13 bases lay between the germline ends. The primer mix had 60 Vbeta and 13 Jbeta primers. Sequencing was performed with immunoSEQ multiplex PCR; in TCRdb, only in-frame clones are kept and a portion is missing. The sample includes some 45,000 clones, about 85% of them seen just once. The source is a woman aged 40 to 50 in good health and CMV-seropositive. The source material was PBMCs. The genes are TRBV5-1 and TRBJ1-1; a possible D gene is TRBD1 (6 bases). The CDR3, as DNA: TGCGCCAGCAGCTTCCCGGGGGGCGGAGAAGCTTTCTTT. This encodes CASSFPGGGEAFF.